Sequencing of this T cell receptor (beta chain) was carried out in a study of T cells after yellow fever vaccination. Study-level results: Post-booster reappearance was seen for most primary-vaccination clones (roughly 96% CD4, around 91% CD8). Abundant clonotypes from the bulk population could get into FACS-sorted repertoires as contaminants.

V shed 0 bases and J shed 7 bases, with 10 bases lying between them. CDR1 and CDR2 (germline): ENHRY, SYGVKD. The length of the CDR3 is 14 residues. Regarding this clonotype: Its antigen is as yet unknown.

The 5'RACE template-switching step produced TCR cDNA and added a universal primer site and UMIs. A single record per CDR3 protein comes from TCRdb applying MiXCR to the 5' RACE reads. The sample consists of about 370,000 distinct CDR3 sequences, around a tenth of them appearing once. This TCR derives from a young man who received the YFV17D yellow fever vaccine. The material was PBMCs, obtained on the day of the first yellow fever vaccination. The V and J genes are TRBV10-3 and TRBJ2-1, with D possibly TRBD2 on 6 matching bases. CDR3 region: CAISESEGTNEQFF. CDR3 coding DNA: TGTGCCATCAGTGAGTCGGAGGGAACGAATGAGCAGTTCTTC.